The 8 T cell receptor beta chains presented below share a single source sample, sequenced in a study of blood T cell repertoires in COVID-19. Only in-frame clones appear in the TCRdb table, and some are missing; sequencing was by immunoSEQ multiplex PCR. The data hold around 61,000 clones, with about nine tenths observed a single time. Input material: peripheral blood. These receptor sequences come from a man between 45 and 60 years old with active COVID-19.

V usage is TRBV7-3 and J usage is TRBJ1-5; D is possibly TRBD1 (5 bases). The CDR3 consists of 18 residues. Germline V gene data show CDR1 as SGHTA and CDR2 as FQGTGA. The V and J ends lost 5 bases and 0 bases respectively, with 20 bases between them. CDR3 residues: CASSIRTQGTSSNQPQHF. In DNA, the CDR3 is TGTGCCAGCAGCATCCGGACGCAGGGTACGAGTAGCAATCAGCCCCAGCATTTT.

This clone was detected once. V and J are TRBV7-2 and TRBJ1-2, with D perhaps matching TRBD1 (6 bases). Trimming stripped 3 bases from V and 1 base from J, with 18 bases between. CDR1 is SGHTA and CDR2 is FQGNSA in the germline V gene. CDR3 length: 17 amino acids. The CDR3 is CASSFGRGRSLNYGYTF. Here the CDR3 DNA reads TGTGCCAGCAGCTTCGGCAGGGGCCGGTCCCTTAACTATGGCTACACCTTC.

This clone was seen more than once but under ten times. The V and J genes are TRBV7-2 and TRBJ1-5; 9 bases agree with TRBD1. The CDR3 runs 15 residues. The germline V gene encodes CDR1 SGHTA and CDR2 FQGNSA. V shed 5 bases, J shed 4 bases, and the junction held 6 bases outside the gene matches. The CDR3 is CASSPTGGVNQPQHF. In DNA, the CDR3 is TGTGCCAGCAGCCCGACAGGGGGAGTTAATCAGCCCCAGCATTTT. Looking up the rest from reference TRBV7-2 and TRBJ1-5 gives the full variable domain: GAGVSQSPSNKVTEKGKDVELRCDPISGHTALYWYRQSLGQGLEFLIYFQGNSAPDKSGLPSDRFSAERTGGSVSTLTIQRTQQEDSAVYLCASSPTGGVNQPQHFGDGTRLSIL.

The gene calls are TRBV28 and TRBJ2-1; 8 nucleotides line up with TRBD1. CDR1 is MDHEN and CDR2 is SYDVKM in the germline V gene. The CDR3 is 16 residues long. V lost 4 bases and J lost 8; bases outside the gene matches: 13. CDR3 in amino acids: CASSWAGTGGWDEQFF. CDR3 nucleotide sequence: TGTGCCAGCAGTTGGGCCGGGACAGGAGGATGGGATGAGCAGTTCTTC.

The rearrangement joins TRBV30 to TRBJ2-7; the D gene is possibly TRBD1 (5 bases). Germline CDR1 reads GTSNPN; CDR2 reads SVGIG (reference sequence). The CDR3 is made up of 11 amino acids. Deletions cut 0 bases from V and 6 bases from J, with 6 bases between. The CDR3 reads CAWSVRVEQYF. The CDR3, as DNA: TGTGCCTGGAGTGTCAGGGTCGAGCAGTACTTC.

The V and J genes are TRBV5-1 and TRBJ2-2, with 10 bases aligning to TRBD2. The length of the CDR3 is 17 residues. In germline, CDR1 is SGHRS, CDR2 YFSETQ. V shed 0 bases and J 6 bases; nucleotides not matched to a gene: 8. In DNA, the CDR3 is TGCGCCAGCAGCTTGGTGCTAGCGGGAGATTTAGCCGGGGAGCTGTTTTTT. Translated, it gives CASSLVLAGDLAGELFF. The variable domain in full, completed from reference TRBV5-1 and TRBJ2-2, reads KAGVTQTPRYLIKTRGQQVTLSCSPISGHRSVSWYQQTPGQGLQFLFEYFSETQRNKGNFPGRFSGRQFSNSRSEMNVSTLELGDSALYLCASSLVLAGDLAGELFFGEGSRLTVL.

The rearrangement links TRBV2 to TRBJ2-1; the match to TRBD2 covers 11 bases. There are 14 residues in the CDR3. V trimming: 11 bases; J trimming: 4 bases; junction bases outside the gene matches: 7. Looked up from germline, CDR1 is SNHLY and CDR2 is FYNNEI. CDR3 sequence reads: CAVPSGGLYNEQFF. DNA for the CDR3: TGTGCCGTCCCTAGCGGGGGGCTGTACAATGAGCAGTTCTTC.

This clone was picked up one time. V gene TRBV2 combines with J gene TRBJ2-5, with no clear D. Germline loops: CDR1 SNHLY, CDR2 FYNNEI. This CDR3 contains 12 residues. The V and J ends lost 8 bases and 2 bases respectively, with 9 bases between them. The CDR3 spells CASSSEQETQYF. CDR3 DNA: TGTGCCAGCTCTTCGGAGCAAGAGACCCAGTACTTC.